The 14 T cell receptor beta chains below were found in one sample sequenced in a study of T-cell memory formation after mild COVID-19. Via MiXCR, TCRdb re-called the 5' RACE reads, giving one row per CDR3 protein. The table shows fewer than 50,000 distinct CDR3 sequences, with approximately 12% occurring only once. Material: PBMCs or a T cell subset sorted from them (not recorded which). Receptors originate from a man younger than 35 who had mild COVID-19 (a few samples of this study predate the infection). Cell type and time point are not known.

This clonotype has just a few counts. The chain combines TRBV5-4 with TRBJ2-7; 8 positions agree with TRBD1. V shed 2 bases and J 5 bases; nucleotides not matched to a gene: 15. Germline values: CDR1 SGHNT, CDR2 YYREEE (reference sequence). The CDR3 has 17 residues. The CDR3 sequence is CASSFLSAGTGRNEQYF. The CDR3 nucleotides are TGTGCCAGCAGCTTCTTGTCGGCCGGGACAGGTCGAAACGAGCAGTACTTC.

This rearrangement joins TRBV6-5 to TRBJ2-6, with D tentatively TRBD1 (5 bases). The V and J ends lost 2 bases and 2 bases respectively, with 13 bases between them. Looked up from germline, CDR1 is MNHEY and CDR2 is SVGAGI. The CDR3 runs 17 residues. CDR3 sequence reads: CASSYRGPFTGANVLTF. In nucleotides, the CDR3 is TGTGCCAGCAGTTACAGGGGCCCGTTTACTGGGGCCAACGTCCTGACTTTC.

This clonotype was detected many times. The CDR3 reads CASSAQGAHNEQFF. DNA for the CDR3: TGTGCCAGCAGCGCTCAGGGTGCCCACAATGAGCAGTTCTTC. The V call is TRBV7-6, the J call TRBJ2-1; weak D call: TRBD1 (5 bases). The V end was cut by 5 bases, the J end by 5 bases, with 13 bases between. CDR1 and CDR2 (germline): SGHVS, FNYEAQ. CDR3 length equals 14 residues. Full variable domain (missing parts from reference TRBV7-6 and TRBJ2-1): GAGVSQSPRYKVTKRGQDVALRCDPISGHVSLYWYRQALGQGPEFLTYFNYEAQQDKSGLPNDRFSAERPEGSISTLTIQRTEQRDSAMYRCASSAQGAHNEQFFGPGTRLTVL.

This clonotype was recorded a few times. The chain has TRBV7-2 and TRBJ1-4; unclear D gene. The CDR3 is made up of 16 amino acids. Per the germline V gene, CDR1 is SGHTA and CDR2 is FQGNSA. Trimming stripped 1 base from V and 8 bases from J, with 17 bases between. CDR3 nucleotides: TGTGCCAGCAGCTTAGTTTTTGTATCTTCCGGGGAAAAACTGTTTTTT. This sequence encodes CASSLVFVSSGEKLFF.

This clonotype was seen many times. The chain couples TRBV20-1 to TRBJ2-5; tentatively, D is TRBD2 (6 bases). The CDR3 is 15 residues long. Germline V gene sequence: CDR1 DFQATT, CDR2 SNEGSKA (reference sequence). V lost 6 bases, J lost 2 bases, and 19 bases lay in between. The CDR3 DNA sequence: TGCAGTGCCCAACTTGATGGGGGGTGGCAAGAGACCCAGTACTTC. Amino acids: CSAQLDGGWQETQYF.

This clonotype was observed a handful of times. This chain uses TRBV5-1 with TRBJ2-3; D may match TRBD1 or TRBD2 (5 bases each). Trimming removed 0 bases at V and 0 bases at J, with 11 bases between. The CDR3 is made up of 16 amino acids. Germline V gene sequence: CDR1 SGHRS, CDR2 YFSETQ. DNA for the CDR3: TGCGCCAGCAGCTTGGAGGGACGAACTAGCACAGATACGCAGTATTTT. Amino acids: CASSLEGRTSTDTQYF.

This clonotype was detected a few times. The rearrangement joins TRBV4-3 to TRBJ2-3; D may correspond to TRBD1 or TRBD2 (5 bases each). The CDR3 contains 14 residues. With 0 bases removed from V and 4 bases from J, the gap between germline ends came to 8 bases. Germline V lookup: CDR1 LGHNA, CDR2 YSLEER. CDR3 coding DNA: TGCGCCAGCAGCCAAGATAGAGGGGCAGATACGCAGTATTTT. Residues: CASSQDRGADTQYF.

Only a few counts were recorded for this clonotype. This chain uses TRBV29-1 with TRBJ2-7; a weak D match, TRBD1 (5 bases). In germline, CDR1 is SQVTM, CDR2 ANQGSEA. The CDR3 has 13 residues. The germline V and J ends were trimmed by 4 bases and 1 base, with 11 bases remaining between them. The CDR3 nucleotides are TGCAGCGTTGTGAGATCAGGGTCCTACGAGCAGTACTTC. Amino acids: CSVVRSGSYEQYF.

V usage is TRBV20-1 and J usage is TRBJ2-3; D is uncertain. The CDR3 runs to 15 residues. Trimming cost V 3 bases and J 0 bases, with 13 bases left between them. Germline-derived CDR1 and CDR2 are DFQATT and SNEGSKA (reference sequence). The CDR3 protein is CSASNSAKSTDTQYF. The CDR3 nucleotides read TGCAGTGCTAGCAACTCCGCAAAGAGCACAGATACGCAGTATTTT.

The chain couples TRBV7-2 to TRBJ2-2; 7 nucleotides match TRBD2. Losses at the gene ends were 6 bases for V and 6 bases for J; bases not matched to a gene: 10. Looked up from germline, CDR1 is SGHTA and CDR2 is FQGNSA. The CDR3 length is 15 residues. The CDR3, as DNA: TGTGCCAGCAGTCTTCGACTAGCCTTTGCCGGGGAGCTGTTTTTT. Its translation: CASSLRLAFAGELFF.

This clonotype was detected a few times. The genes are TRBV7-2 and TRBJ1-6; D ambiguous. V gave up 2 bases and J gave up 11 bases, with 7 bases separating them. CDR1 and CDR2 (germline): SGHTA, FQGNSA. This CDR3 is 12 amino acids long. CDR3 residues: CASSLFGPPLHF. The CDR3 DNA sequence: TGTGCCAGCAGCTTATTCGGCCCACCCCTCCACTTT. Full variable domain (remainder filled in from reference TRBV7-2 and TRBJ1-6): GAGVSQSPSNKVTEKGKDVELRCDPISGHTALYWYRQSLGQGLEFLIYFQGNSAPDKSGLPSDRFSAERTGGSVSTLTIQRTQQEDSAVYLCASSLFGPPLHFGNGTRLTVT.

The gene calls are TRBV25-1 and TRBJ2-3; 10 positions agree with TRBD1. CDR1 is MGHDK, CDR2 SYGVNS, per germline. The J segment lost 1 base and the V segment lost 7 bases, leaving 8 bases of the junction unmatched. This CDR3 has 16 residues. The CDR3 DNA sequence: TGTGCCAGCACGGGGACGGGACAGGGGCGCACAGATACGCAGTATTTT. Protein product: CASTGTGQGRTDTQYF.

This clonotype qualifies as medium-sized (0.01 to 0.1%). The chain has TRBV4-2 and TRBJ2-1; 9 bases fit TRBD2. The V gene end was trimmed by 0 bases and the J gene end by 3 bases; junction bases not matched to a gene: 0. Germline assignment: CDR1 LGHNA and CDR2 YNFKEQ. The CDR3 covers 15 residues. The CDR3 region is CASSQERGGYNEQFF. CDR3 in DNA: TGTGCCAGCAGCCAAGAGCGGGGGGGCTACAATGAGCAGTTCTTC.

The genes are TRBV7-2 and TRBJ2-3; D is perhaps TRBD2 (6 bases). The V gene's germline CDR1 is SGHTA and CDR2 FQGNSA. The CDR3 sequence is 16 residues long. The ends were cut back, 1 base at V and 6 bases at J, with 17 bases in the middle. The CDR3 nucleotides are TGTGCCAGCAGCTTAGAGAGGACGGGGGTGGGGGATACGCAGTATTTT. Translation: CASSLERTGVGDTQYF. The whole variable domain, filled in from reference TRBV7-2 and TRBJ2-3, reads GAGVSQSPSNKVTEKGKDVELRCDPISGHTALYWYRQSLGQGLEFLIYFQGNSAPDKSGLPSDRFSAERTGGSVSTLTIQRTQQEDSAVYLCASSLERTGVGDTQYFGPGTRLTVL.